Detailed here is one T cell receptor (beta chain). This clonotype occurred many times. No cognate antigen has been identified for it. No much larger clone is present one base from it, and per-base qualities are unavailable. The data originate from a study of T cells in Graves' hyperthyroidism and ophthalmopathy (dated by TCRdb to between 2018 and 2020). In terms of the full investigation: Peripheral blood was sampled at the time of initial diagnosis, prior to any treatment. To identify distinguishing TCR V-J signatures, a discovery cohort of some 100 patients was used, comprising 43 with Graves' ophthalmopathy and about 59 with stable Graves' hyperthyroidism. Whether ophthalmopathy could be predicted prospectively was tested in an independent validation cohort made up of some 20 hyperthyroidism patients plus 17 patients who later progressed to ophthalmopathy. The 75 to 100 discovery patients were randomly divided into training and test sets at a 7:3 ratio. In addition, the study compared T-cell repertoires in thyroid tissue and in blood from a handful of Graves' hyperthyroidism patients. Once sampling was done, hyperthyroidism patients were given methimazole at a starting dose of 30 mg daily, whereas ophthalmopathy patients were given high-dose intravenous methylprednisolone. TCR Vbeta CDR3 sequencing of 120 to 150 peripheral blood samples (approximately 44 ophthalmopathy, 75 or so hyperthyroidism and some 17 progressor patients) is reported in the paper.

The CDR3 numbers 15 residues from cysteine through phenylalanine. Only the CDR3 DNA is retained, 45 bases long and in frame from the first base. Trimming takes 4 bases off V and 0 bases off J; junction bases not matched to a gene: 5. For CDR1 and CDR2, the germline V gene (reference sequence) lists LGHDT and YNNKEL. Overall results and qualifications from the work: In cross-validation, a model built on a 13 V-J signature told ophthalmopathy apart from stable hyperthyroidism with approximately 91% sensitivity and roughly 82% specificity, and in testing the same model reached 80%/75%. Most expanded thyroid clonotypes (frequency above 0.001) were also detected in blood, suggesting blood repertoires may reflect thyroid immune responses. Sample size was not statistically predetermined, and investigators were not blinded to group allocation. During validation, the model predicted progression to ophthalmopathy a median of about 6.5 months ahead of onset, with around 70% sensitivity and 72% to 80% specificity.

The TCR beta CDR3 regions were amplified from the RNA transcripts. For the first round of RT-PCR on the TCR CDR3, the HTBI primer set was used together with the Qiagen OneStep RT-PCR kit. A second multiplex PCR round built the libraries, followed by size selection and purification. Sequencing of the libraries was done on an Illumina HiSeq2000 using paired-end 100 bp reads. For the original study's pipeline: SOAPnuke was used to process the raw data, with reads discarded if the reads contained adapters or uncalled bases, had a mean Phred below 15, or lacked an exact constant-primer or identifier match. COPE v1.2.5 was used to merge high-quality paired reads, and clonotypes were defined as unique nucleotide sequences. MiTCR v1.1 was used to align the clonotypes against IMGT TRBV, TRBD and TRBJ reference segments. The analysis was restricted to V-J combinations with a frequency above 0.0001, which together covered 99% to 99.2% of the repertoires. A TCS score was defined as the ratio between F50 (clonal expansion) and ExV (chaos), using BLOSUM62-based TCRdist between CDR3 peptides within each V-J. Welch's t-statistics and random forest reduced 500 to 550 V-J features to roughly 13, which were used in a naive Bayes classifier (R e1071). TCRdb reprocessed the public reads (quality trimming at Q25 with fastp, clone calling with MiXCR) and kept in-frame beta chains. Every distinct CDR3 protein forms one entry, paired with its most common genes and DNA. None of the V and J calls come from the authors' own analysis; TCRdb made them. The sample profile shows about 560,000 distinct CDR3 sequences; about 15% of them were found once. 11% to 15% of the sample rests with the top ten.

Stable Graves' hyperthyroidism was defined as no progression to ophthalmopathy during 18 months of follow-up. The hyperthyroidism patients were between 18 and 65 years old and newly diagnosed, with a disease duration of less than 2 months. The study excluded patients with uncontrolled infections, other autoimmune diseases, pregnancy or lactation. Diagnoses relied on clinical symptoms, serum thyroxine and TRAb, thyroid ultrasound and orbital computed tomography. PBMCs were separated from roughly 10 ml of fresh peripheral blood using Ficoll-Paque density gradient centrifugation. Total RNA was extracted with Trizol reagent, and quality was checked on an Agilent 2100 Bioanalyzer.

The material sequenced was blood. This chain is built from TRBV3-1 and TRBJ1-1; 7 bases in the middle match TRBD1. This receptor was taken from a woman aged 40 to 50 with Graves' hyperthyroidism. The DNA is as follows: TGTGCCAGCAGCCCGGGGGACAGAATGAACACTGAAGCTTTCTTT. Its amino acids are CASSPGDRMNTEAFF.